This TCR beta chain originates from a study of OX40 agonist ivuxolimab in advanced cancers. Assay used: immunoSEQ multiplex PCR; TCRdb lists only in-frame clones, some missing. This table has tens of thousands of clones, roughly 92% appearing once. The sample consisted of CD4+ or CD8+ T cells sorted from blood, taken in a trial of the OX40 agonist ivuxolimab. The clonotype comes from an adult with an advanced solid tumor such as melanoma, head and neck, liver or kidney cancer.

For the CDR3, the DNA is TGTGCCAGCAGCATTCACTTAAGGGGTACCTACGAGCAGTACTTC. Translation gives CASSIHLRGTYEQYF. The V call is TRBV7-4, the J call TRBJ2-7, with D possibly being TRBD1 (5 bases). The CDR3 runs to 15 residues. V was shortened by 5 bases and J by 2 bases, with 16 bases between the two germline ends. Germline CDR1 SGHVT, CDR2 SQSDAQ.